The TCR beta chain under discussion was sequenced for a study of T cell repertoires in cytomegalovirus infection. This clonotype was seen many times. Its target is unknown. MiXCR was run by TCRdb on the reads, yielding one entry per CDR3 protein. Here the sample spans around 100,000 distinct CDR3 sequences, about 9.4% being singletons. This CDR3 is 15 amino acids long. The ends were cut back, 0 bases at V and 3 bases at J, with 9 bases in the middle. The sample was PBMCs, sequenced either directly or after in vitro stimulation (not recorded which). The chain is built from TRBV12-3 or TRBV12-4 and TRBJ1-5; no definite D call. This TCR came from a human donor in good health (CMV status not recorded). Some clones in this sample may be carry-over from other donors' samples. The CDR3: CASSLAADFNQPQHF. For the CDR3, the DNA is TGTGCCAGCAGTTTAGCAGCGGACTTCAATCAGCCCCAGCATTTT.